A single sample gave rise to the 27 T cell receptor beta chains below, sequenced in a study of cytomegalovirus exposure and HLA in healthy donors. Vbeta (60) and Jbeta (13) primers were used in the PCR. Libraries were prepared by immunoSEQ multiplex PCR; TCRdb keeps only in-frame clonotypes and omits some of them. The data contain about 110,000 clones, roughly 70% of them singletons. The specimen sequenced was PBMCs. All receptors derive from a woman in her 70s in good health and CMV-seropositive.

There are a few counts of this clone. V gene TRBV30 combines with J gene TRBJ2-7; D is possibly TRBD1 (5 bases). The CDR3 totals 13 residues. Trimming left V 4 bases short and J 4 bases short, with 14 bases between. In germline, CDR1 is GTSNPN, CDR2 SVGIG (reference sequence). The CDR3 nucleotides are TGTGCCTGGACCGACGGAAGGGGTTACGAGCAGTACTTC. It translates to CAWTDGRGYEQYF.

This chain links TRBV5-1 with TRBJ2-1; D gene uncertain. CDR1 and CDR2 (germline): SGHRS, YFSETQ. CDR3 size: 13 residues. Deletions cut 0 bases from V and 10 bases from J, with 11 bases between. The DNA of the CDR3 is TGCGCCAGCAGCTTGGGGGCCGCAGGAGAGCAGTTCTTC. Translating it yields CASSLGAAGEQFF.

This chain links TRBV6-5 with TRBJ1-1, with no clear D. CDR1 MNHEY and CDR2 SVGAGI come from the germline V gene. This CDR3 comprises 13 residues. Trimming took off 0 bases at V and 5 bases at J, with 7 bases between the two ends. The CDR3 DNA sequence: TGTGCCAGCAGTTACTCTGGGAGGACTGAAGCTTTCTTT. It codes for CASSYSGRTEAFF.

The chain is built from TRBV7-9 and TRBJ2-1; 13 nucleotides match TRBD2. The CDR3 contains 16 residues. V dropped 7 bases and J dropped 3; count of bases not matched to a gene: 6. Germline CDR1 reads SEHNR; CDR2 reads FQNEAQ (reference sequence). The CDR3 sequence is CASKRLAGGRYNEQFF. CDR3 in DNA: TGTGCCAGCAAACGACTAGCGGGGGGCCGCTACAATGAGCAGTTCTTC.

The V gene is TRBV5-8, the J gene TRBJ2-3, with 10 positions matching TRBD1. This CDR3 contains 15 residues. With V trimmed by 0 bases and J by 5 bases, 3 bases remained unmatched. Germline CDR1 is SGHTS and CDR2 is YDEGEE. The CDR3: CASSLAGDRGDTQYF. In DNA, the CDR3 is TGTGCCAGCAGCTTGGCCGGGGACAGGGGAGATACGCAGTATTTT.

The rearrangement uses TRBV6-5 and TRBJ2-7; 7 nucleotides line up with TRBD2. With V trimmed by 2 bases and J by 2 bases, 3 bases remained unmatched. The V gene's germline CDR1 is MNHEY and CDR2 SVGAGI. The CDR3 is 14 residues long. CDR3: CASSYGGGPYEQYF. The CDR3 DNA is TGTGCCAGCAGTTACGGGGGGGGACCCTACGAGCAGTACTTC.

The chain joins TRBV27 to TRBJ1-6; weak D call: TRBD1 (5 bases). The germline gives CDR1 MNHEY, CDR2 SMNVEV (reference sequence). V was shortened by 4 bases and J by 14 bases, with 12 bases between the two germline ends. The CDR3 is 12 amino acids. As DNA, the CDR3 is TGTGCCAGCAGTTCCCAGGGCTATACCCTCCACTTT. This encodes CASSSQGYTLHF.

The chain uses TRBV2 and TRBJ2-5; perhaps TRBD1 as D (6 bases). Trimming removed 7 bases from V and 5 bases from J, with 17 bases in between. This CDR3 spans 14 amino acids. Germline lookup yields CDR1 SNHLY and CDR2 FYNNEI. CDR3 sequence reads: CASTAGEGLETQYF. Written as DNA, the CDR3 is TGTGCCAGCACTGCAGGGGAAGGATTGGAGACCCAGTACTTC. Full variable domain (missing parts from reference TRBV2 and TRBJ2-5): EPEVTQTPSHQVTQMGQEVILRCVPISNHLYFYWYRQILGQKVEFLVSFYNNEISEKSEIFDDQFSVERPDGSNFTLKIRSTKLEDSAMYFCASTAGEGLETQYFGPGTRLLVL.

This clone has a handful of counts. The chain combines TRBV11-2 with TRBJ2-4, with D hard to call. Between the trimmed V and J ends, which lost 0 bases and 11 bases, there was a span of 8 bases. The CDR3 extends over 12 amino acids. Germline CDR1 reads SGHAT; CDR2 reads FQNNGV. In nucleotides, the CDR3 is TGTGCCAGCAGCTTAGATTTATCCCTTCAGTACTTC. Protein product: CASSLDLSLQYF.

The V gene is TRBV19, the J gene TRBJ1-1; perhaps TRBD1 as D (6 bases). This CDR3 has 17 residues. The V end was cut by 1 base, the J end by 2 bases, with 17 bases between. In germline, CDR1 is LNHDA, CDR2 SQIVND (reference sequence). DNA of the CDR3: TGTGCCAGTAGTATAGGGCAGGGGAACCTCAGAAACACTGAAGCTTTCTTT. This codes for CASSIGQGNLRNTEAFF.

The chain combines TRBV30 with TRBJ2-3, with TRBD2 matching over 8 bases. The CDR3 has 14 residues. Germline lookup yields CDR1 GTSNPN and CDR2 SVGIG (reference sequence). With 0 bases clipped from V and 1 base from J, the junction kept 0 bases outside the gene matches. CDR3 loop: CAWSVGGGTDTQYF. The CDR3, as DNA: TGTGCCTGGAGTGTCGGGGGGGGCACAGATACGCAGTATTTT.

The gene calls are TRBV2 and TRBJ2-3; TRBD2 agrees at 8 bases. This CDR3 comprises 15 residues. Germline CDR1 SNHLY, CDR2 FYNNEI. J gave up 6 bases and V 3 bases, and 8 bases lay outside the gene matches. CDR3 bases: TGTGCCAGCAGTGAGCGGGAGGCGGTAACTGATACGCAGTATTTT. Protein sequence: CASSEREAVTDTQYF. The full variable domain, rest sourced from reference TRBV2 and TRBJ2-3, is EPEVTQTPSHQVTQMGQEVILRCVPISNHLYFYWYRQILGQKVEFLVSFYNNEISEKSEIFDDQFSVERPDGSNFTLKIRSTKLEDSAMYFCASSEREAVTDTQYFGPGTRLTVL.

V usage is TRBV30 and J usage is TRBJ2-7; a possible D gene is TRBD2 (7 bases). With 0 bases removed from V and 1 base from J, the gap between germline ends came to 16 bases. The germline V gene encodes CDR1 GTSNPN and CDR2 SVGIG (reference sequence). This CDR3 has 16 residues. The CDR3 region has the DNA TGTGCCTGGAGTGTGGGGGGGGCAGGGGTTTCCTACGAGCAGTACTTC. Translating gives CAWSVGGAGVSYEQYF.

In its sample, this clone was seen once. V is TRBV30 and J is TRBJ2-1, with D possibly TRBD1 on 6 matching bases. CDR3 length equals 12 residues. Germline CDR1 reads GTSNPN; CDR2 reads SVGIG (reference sequence). V dropped 2 bases and J dropped 5 bases, with 7 bases sitting between them. CDR3 sequence: CAWSQGNNEQFF. The CDR3 coding sequence is TGTGCCTGGAGTCAGGGGAACAATGAGCAGTTCTTC.

The rearrangement links TRBV10-2 to TRBJ1-1; D is undetermined. Between the trimmed V and J ends, which lost 3 bases and 0 bases, there was a span of 11 bases. The CDR3 spans 15 residues. The germline V gene encodes CDR1 WSHSY and CDR2 SAAADI. For the CDR3, the DNA is TGCGCCAGCAGTGACGAGCAGGTAGTGAACACTGAAGCTTTCTTT. It encodes CASSDEQVVNTEAFF.

This rearrangement joins TRBV9 to TRBJ2-1; 9 bases are a match to TRBD2. The CDR3 covers 15 residues. The ends lost 0 bases at V and 7 bases at J; junction bases unmatched: 5. The germline CDR1 and CDR2 sequences are SGDLS and YYNGEE. The CDR3 nucleotides read TGTGCCAGCAGCGTAGCCAGCGGGGGGTGGAATGAGCAGTTCTTC. This translates into CASSVASGGWNEQFF. Full variable domain (rest looked up from reference TRBV9 and TRBJ2-1): DSGVTQTPKHLITATGQRVTLRCSPRSGDLSVYWYQQSLDQGLQFLIQYYNGEERAKGNILERFSAQQFPDLHSELNLSSLELGDSALYFCASSVASGGWNEQFFGPGTRLTVL.

The chain recombines TRBV11-3 with TRBJ2-2; D is perhaps TRBD1 (5 bases). The germline V gene has CDR1 SGHNT and CDR2 YENEEA. The CDR3 consists of 14 residues. V shed 3 bases and J shed 8 bases, with 13 bases lying between them. CDR3 DNA sequence: TGTGCCAGCAGCTTCAATCAGGGCTCTGGGGAGCTGTTTTTT. Amino acid sequence: CASSFNQGSGELFF.

The chain carries TRBV19 and TRBJ2-5; 10 nucleotides match TRBD2. From germline, CDR1 is LNHDA and CDR2 SQIVND (reference sequence). Trimming cost V 9 bases and J 5 bases; bases outside gene matches: 9. The CDR3 contains 14 residues. This chain's CDR3 is CASRSGGAGETQYF. DNA of the CDR3: TGTGCCAGCCGAAGCGGGGGGGCCGGGGAGACCCAGTACTTC.

This chain links TRBV19 with TRBJ2-7; perhaps TRBD1 as D (5 bases). This CDR3 comprises 16 residues. Germline V lookup: CDR1 LNHDA, CDR2 SQIVND (reference sequence). V was clipped by 4 bases and J by 6 bases, with 22 bases between them. CDR3 nucleotides: TGTGCCAGTAGTAAGACAGCCTTAGCTGTAGGCTCCGAGCAGTACTTC. As protein: CASSKTALAVGSEQYF. Variable domain in full (rest from reference TRBV19 and TRBJ2-7): DGGITQSPKYLFRKEGQNVTLSCEQNLNHDAMYWYRQDPGQGLRLIYYSQIVNDFQKGDIAEGYSVSREKKESFPLTVTSAQKNPTAFYLCASSKTALAVGSEQYFGPGTRLTVT.

The chain combines TRBV5-1 with TRBJ2-2, with a tentative D call TRBD2 (5 bases). Germline lookup yields CDR1 SGHRS and CDR2 YFSETQ. Trimming took off 0 bases at V and 4 bases at J, with 16 bases between the two ends. The CDR3 contains 17 residues. CDR3 nucleotide sequence: TGCGCCAGCAGCTTGGCGGGGATCAACCCCGTCACCGGGGAGCTGTTTTTT. Translation: CASSLAGINPVTGELFF.

This chain links TRBV5-1 with TRBJ1-1; 11 bases align to TRBD1. With 3 bases clipped from V and 6 bases from J, the junction kept 4 bases outside the gene matches. CDR3 length: 14 amino acids. Germline V CDR1 and CDR2: SGHRS, YFSETQ. The CDR3 protein is CASSSGQGVAEAFF. CDR3 nucleotides: TGCGCCAGCAGCTCGGGACAGGGGGTCGCTGAAGCTTTCTTT. The full variable domain, with the rest looked up from reference TRBV5-1 and TRBJ1-1, is KAGVTQTPRYLIKTRGQQVTLSCSPISGHRSVSWYQQTPGQGLQFLFEYFSETQRNKGNFPGRFSGRQFSNSRSEMNVSTLELGDSALYLCASSSGQGVAEAFFGQGTRLTVV.

The chain has TRBV6-5 and TRBJ2-7; TRBD1 aligns across 7 bases. The V segment lost 6 bases and the J segment 2 bases; nucleotides outside the gene matches: 7. This CDR3 has 14 amino acids. Germline CDR1 MNHEY, CDR2 SVGAGI. The CDR3 nucleotides are TGTGCCAGCAGCCCCGACAGGGCCACCTACGAGCAGTACGTC. This sequence encodes CASSPDRATYEQYV.

V usage is TRBV27 and J usage is TRBJ2-5; D perhaps matches TRBD2 (5 bases). V gave up 2 bases and J gave up 7 bases, with 5 bases separating them. Germline values: CDR1 MNHEY, CDR2 SMNVEV (reference sequence). This CDR3 is built from 11 residues. The CDR3 DNA reads as TGTGCCAGCAGTTTACGGGGGACCCAGTACTTC. Translation: CASSLRGTQYF.

The V gene is TRBV7-8, the J gene TRBJ1-6; D might be TRBD1 (6 bases). V was pared by 1 base and J by 3 bases, with 13 bases between. Germline lookup yields CDR1 SGHVS and CDR2 FQNEAQ. This CDR3 comprises 17 residues. The CDR3 sequence is CASSLEQGGNYNSPLHF. The CDR3 coding sequence is TGTGCCAGCAGCTTAGAACAGGGCGGCAACTATAATTCACCCCTCCACTTT.

The rearrangement joins TRBV19 to TRBJ2-5; 14 nucleotides match TRBD2. This CDR3 region has 15 residues. Germline CDR1 reads LNHDA; CDR2 reads SQIVND (reference sequence). Trimming removed 6 bases from V and 4 bases from J; junction bases left unmatched: 4. CDR3 sequence: CASRGTSGGRETQYF. In DNA form, the CDR3 reads TGTGCCAGTAGAGGGACTAGCGGGGGAAGAGAGACCCAGTACTTC.

The chain recombines TRBV11-3 with TRBJ1-5, with a possible D match to TRBD1 (6 bases). CDR1 SGHNT and CDR2 YENEEA come from the germline V gene. Trimming removed 3 bases from V and 4 bases from J, with 13 bases in between. CDR3 length: 15 amino acids. The CDR3 region is CASSFGDIMNQPQHF. The CDR3 DNA sequence: TGTGCCAGCAGCTTTGGGGACATTATGAATCAGCCCCAGCATTTT.

V and J are TRBV11-1 and TRBJ1-4; a weak D match, TRBD1 (5 bases). Germline-derived CDR1 and CDR2 are SGHAT and FQDESV (reference sequence). Deletions cut 4 bases from V and 0 bases from J, with 12 bases between. The CDR3 runs to 16 residues. CDR3 nucleotide sequence: TGTGCCAGCAGCTCTGGACAAGTTGCAACTAATGAAAAACTGTTTTTT. This encodes CASSSGQVATNEKLFF.